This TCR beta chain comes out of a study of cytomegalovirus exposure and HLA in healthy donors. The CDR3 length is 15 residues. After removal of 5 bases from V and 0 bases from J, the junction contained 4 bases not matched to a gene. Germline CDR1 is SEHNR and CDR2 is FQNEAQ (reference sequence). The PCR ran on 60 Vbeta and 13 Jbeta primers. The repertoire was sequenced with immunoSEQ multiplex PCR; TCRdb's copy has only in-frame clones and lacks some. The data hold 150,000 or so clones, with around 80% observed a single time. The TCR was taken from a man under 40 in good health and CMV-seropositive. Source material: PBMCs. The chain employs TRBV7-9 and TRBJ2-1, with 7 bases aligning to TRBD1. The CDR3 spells CASSPGQNSYNEQFF. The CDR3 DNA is TGTGCCAGCAGCCCGGGACAGAACTCCTACAATGAGCAGTTCTTC.